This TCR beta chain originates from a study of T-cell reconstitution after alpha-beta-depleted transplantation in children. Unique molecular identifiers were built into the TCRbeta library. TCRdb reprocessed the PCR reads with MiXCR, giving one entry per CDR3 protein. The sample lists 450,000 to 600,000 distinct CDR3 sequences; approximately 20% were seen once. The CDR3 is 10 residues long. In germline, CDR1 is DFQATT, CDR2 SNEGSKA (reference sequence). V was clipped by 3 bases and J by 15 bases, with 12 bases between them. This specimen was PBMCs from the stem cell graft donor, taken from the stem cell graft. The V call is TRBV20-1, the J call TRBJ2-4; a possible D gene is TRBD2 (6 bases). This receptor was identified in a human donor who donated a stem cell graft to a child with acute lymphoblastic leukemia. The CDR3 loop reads CSARREEGYF. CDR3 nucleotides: TGCAGTGCTAGGAGAGAGGAGGGGTACTTC.